A selection of T cell receptor beta chains follows, all from one sample in a study of blood T cell repertoires in COVID-19. TCRdb's table, derived via immunoSEQ multiplex PCR, lists solely in-frame clones and lacks some. The profile shows some 150,000 clones, 89% of them singletons. Material: peripheral blood. The origin of the receptors is a man between 60 and 75 years old with acute or convalescent COVID-19. Both conserved end residues are part of each CDR3. D genes are given only for firm matches. For some rows the clone size is stated as once, few or many, or as a class when expanded; others skip it.

>TRBD2|TRBJ2-1|NA|TRBV20-1
CSASDGGANNEQFF
TGCAGTGCTAGTGACGGGGGGGCTAACAATGAGCAGTTCTTC
>NA|TRBJ1-1|NA|TRBV6-5
CASSPPTGRNTEAFF
TGTGCCAGCAGTCCTCCGACAGGAAGGAACACTGAAGCTTTCTTT
>TRBD2|TRBJ2-1|NA|TRBV3-1/TRBV3-2
CASSQVTLTSGASNEQFF
TGTGCCAGCAGCCAAGTTACCTTGACTAGCGGGGCGAGCAATGAGCAGTTCTTC
>TRBD1|TRBJ2-1|NA|TRBV4-2
CASSQTGTGGTYNEQFF
TGTGCCAGCAGCCAGACCGGGACAGGGGGTACCTACAATGAGCAGTTCTTC
>TRBD1|TRBJ2-7|NA|TRBV7-9
CASSQRTGGRSYEQYF
TGTGCCAGCAGCCAAAGGACAGGTGGCAGGTCCTACGAGCAGTACTTC
>NA|TRBJ2-4|once|TRBV12-3/TRBV12-4
CASSLSQGNIQYF
TGTGCCAGCAGTTTATCGCAGGGGAACATTCAGTACTTC
>TRBD1|TRBJ1-6|NA|TRBV6-6
CASSYGGTGNSPLHF
TGTGCCAGCAGTTATGGTGGGACAGGGAATTCACCCCTCCACTTT
>TRBD2|TRBJ2-3|NA|TRBV7-9
CASSRGLAGGPTDTQYF
TGTGCCAGCAGTCGAGGACTAGCGGGGGGGCCTACAGATACGCAGTATTTT
>TRBD1|TRBJ1-2|NA|TRBV6-6
CASSTGTGNGYTF
TGTGCCAGCAGTACCGGGACAGGGAATGGCTACACCTTC
>TRBD1|TRBJ1-6|NA|TRBV6-5
CASRRTGGYNSPLHF
TGTGCCAGCAGGCGGACAGGGGGCTATAATTCACCCCTCCACTTT
>NA|TRBJ2-2|NA|TRBV7-3
CASMQTGGSGELFF
TGTGCCAGCATGCAGACAGGAGGCAGCGGGGAGCTGTTTTTT
>TRBD2|TRBJ2-7|NA|TRBV28
CASSLAGGSSTYEQYF
TGTGCCAGCAGTTTAGCGGGGGGCTCCTCTACCTACGAGCAGTACTTC
>NA|TRBJ1-2|once|TRBV30
CAWSINRLRYTF
TGTGCCTGGAGTATTAACAGGCTACGGTACACCTTC
>TRBD2|TRBJ2-2|NA|TRBV5-1
CASSKGLASDTGELFF
TGCGCCAGCAGCAAAGGACTAGCGTCCGACACCGGGGAGCTGTTTTTT
>TRBD1|TRBJ1-2|NA|TRBV7-8
CASSPGQGGWGGYTF
TGTGCCAGCAGCCCAGGACAGGGTGGGTGGGGCGGCTACACCTTC
>NA|TRBJ2-3|few|TRBV10-2
CASSGYRAGPDTQYF
TGCGCCAGCAGTGGATACAGGGCCGGCCCAGATACGCAGTATTTT
>NA|TRBJ1-2|once|TRBV11-2
CASSILPGSHYGYTF
TGTGCCAGCAGCATACTTCCGGGGTCCCACTATGGCTACACCTTC
>NA|TRBJ1-1|once|TRBV19
CATTVRTEAFF
TGTGCTACGACCGTGAGGACTGAAGCTTTCTTT
>NA|TRBJ1-2|NA|TRBV27
CASSLYGSPSGYTF
TGTGCCAGCAGTTTGTATGGGTCCCCTAGTGGCTACACCTTC
>NA|TRBJ1-4|NA|TRBV10-3
CAISVSVNEKLFF
TGTGCCATCAGTGTTAGCGTTAATGAAAAACTGTTTTTT
>TRBD1|TRBJ1-1|NA|TRBV11-1
CASSGGQGSITEAFF
TGTGCCAGCAGCGGTGGACAGGGTTCGATAACTGAAGCTTTCTTT
>NA|TRBJ1-2|NA|TRBV25-1
CASRPPGVPGYTF
TGTGCCAGCAGGCCCCCCGGGGTCCCAGGCTACACCTTC
>TRBD1|TRBJ1-1|NA|TRBV9
CASDKGQGKTEAFF
TGTGCCAGCGATAAGGGACAGGGGAAAACTGAAGCTTTCTTT
>NA|TRBJ1-6|NA|TRBV5-1
CASSLAGLVYSPLHF
TGCGCCAGCAGCTTGGCCGGTCTCGTGTATTCACCCCTCCACTTT
>NA|TRBJ1-2|NA|TRBV19
CASRPRQANYGYTF
TGTGCCAGTAGGCCGCGACAGGCTAACTATGGCTACACCTTC
>NA|TRBJ1-2|NA|TRBV29-1
CSVEKAGEYGYTF
TGCAGCGTTGAAAAAGCAGGGGAGTATGGCTACACCTTC
>NA|TRBJ2-7|few|TRBV4-1
CASSGDTTLYEQYF
TGCGCCAGCAGCGGGGACACGACTCTTTACGAGCAGTACTTC
>NA|TRBJ1-5|NA|TRBV7-6
CASSLEAGSNQPQHF
TGTGCCAGCAGCTTAGAGGCGGGTAGCAATCAGCCCCAGCATTTT
>TRBD1|TRBJ2-1|NA|TRBV5-1
CASSSGQGVSEQFF
TGCGCCAGCAGCTCGGGACAGGGGGTTAGTGAGCAGTTCTTC
>NA|TRBJ2-7|NA|TRBV12-3/TRBV12-4
CASSFGGYEQYF
TGTGCCAGCAGTTTCGGAGGGTACGAGCAGTACTTC
>NA|TRBJ2-7|NA|TRBV9
CASSVGLGVRQTYEQYF
TGTGCCAGCAGCGTAGGGCTAGGGGTTCGTCAGACCTACGAGCAGTACTTC
>TRBD1|TRBJ2-1|NA|TRBV7-2
CASKPGQAYNEQFF
TGTGCCAGCAAACCGGGACAGGCCTACAATGAGCAGTTCTTC
>NA|TRBJ2-6|once|TRBV5-1
CASSPAVGGAGANVLTF
TGCGCCAGCAGCCCGGCCGTGGGGGGAGCTGGGGCCAACGTCCTGACTTTC
>TRBD2|TRBJ2-3|NA|TRBV3-1/TRBV3-2
CASRRAGAATDTQYF
TGTGCCAGCAGGAGAGCGGGGGCTGCTACAGATACGCAGTATTTT
>TRBD1|TRBJ2-3|NA|TRBV18
CASSRVPGQGRGATDTQYF
TGTGCCAGCTCCCGCGTCCCGGGACAGGGAAGGGGGGCCACAGATACGCAGTATTTT
>TRBD1|TRBJ1-6|NA|TRBV9
CASSVGMPMDRGSPLHF
TGTGCCAGCAGCGTAGGGATGCCTATGGACAGGGGGTCACCCCTCCACTTT
>TRBD2|TRBJ2-3|NA|TRBV27
CASSAIAGVDTQYF
TGTGCCAGCAGTGCAATAGCGGGGGTTGATACGCAGTATTTT
>TRBD2|TRBJ2-1|NA|TRBV19
CASSLSSGGYNEQFF
TGTGCCAGTAGTCTTTCTAGCGGGGGCTACAATGAGCAGTTCTTC
>TRBD1|TRBJ1-2|NA|TRBV5-1
CASSSRTGGDYGYTF
TGCGCCAGCAGCTCCAGGACAGGGGGTGACTATGGCTACACCTTC
>TRBD1|TRBJ2-1|NA|TRBV24-1
CATSDFGTGVNEQFF
TGTGCCACCAGTGATTTTGGGACAGGGGTTAATGAGCAGTTCTTC
>TRBD2|TRBJ2-2|NA|TRBV5-4
CASSGAGLAGGKNTGELFF
TGTGCCAGCAGCGGGGCGGGACTAGCGGGAGGAAAGAACACCGGGGAGCTGTTTTTT
>NA|TRBJ2-2|NA|TRBV5-1
CASRDEERAGELFF
TGCGCCAGCAGGGACGAAGAGCGGGCCGGGGAGCTGTTTTTT
>NA|TRBJ1-5|NA|TRBV19
CASSTTGNSNQPQHF
TGTGCCAGTAGTACCACAGGGAATAGCAATCAGCCCCAGCATTTT
>NA|TRBJ2-7|NA|TRBV5-1
CASTGGSSYEQYF
TGCGCCAGCACCGGGGGTAGCTCCTACGAGCAGTACTTC
>NA|TRBJ1-1|NA|TRBV27
CASFPPRGPEAFF
TGTGCCAGCTTCCCGCCAAGGGGCCCTGAAGCTTTCTTT
>NA|TRBJ1-1|NA|TRBV19
CASSRIANTEAFF
TGTGCCAGTAGCCGAATAGCGAACACTGAAGCTTTCTTT
>NA|TRBJ2-7|NA|TRBV7-9
CASSSTGTSSYEQYF
TGTGCCAGCAGCTCTACCGGGACATCTTCCTACGAGCAGTACTTC
>NA|TRBJ1-2|NA|TRBV2
CASRVSDYGYTF
TGTGCCAGCAGGGTATCGGACTATGGCTACACCTTC
>NA|TRBJ1-6|NA|TRBV6-5
CASSYGAYNSPLHF
TGTGCCAGCAGTTACGGGGCTTATAATTCACCCCTCCACTTT
>NA|TRBJ2-7|NA|TRBV27
CASSLSTGTTYEQYF
TGTGCCAGCAGTTTATCTACAGGTACGACCTACGAGCAGTACTTC
>TRBD2|TRBJ2-7|NA|TRBV6-5
CASSYGEGYPGEQYF
TGTGCCAGCAGTTACGGGGAGGGGTACCCCGGGGAGCAGTACTTC
>NA|TRBJ2-1|NA|TRBV3-1/TRBV3-2
CASSPEAIQGPRGNEQFF
TGTGCCAGCAGTCCCGAAGCCATACAGGGACCTCGAGGTAATGAGCAGTTCTTC
>NA|TRBJ2-1|NA|TRBV5-5
CASSYGGSSYNEQFF
TGTGCCAGCAGCTACGGGGGAAGCTCCTACAATGAGCAGTTCTTC
>TRBD1|TRBJ1-5|NA|TRBV7-8
CASSSRGQGGQPQHF
TGTGCCAGCAGCTCCCGGGGACAGGGTGGCCAGCCCCAGCATTTT
>TRBD2|TRBJ2-7|few|TRBV13
CASRLAGGKYEQYF
TGTGCCAGCAGACTAGCGGGGGGCAAGTACGAGCAGTACTTC
>NA|TRBJ1-1|NA|TRBV5-1
CASSLWGDTEAFF
TGCGCCAGCAGCTTGTGGGGGGATACTGAAGCTTTCTTT
>NA|TRBJ2-2|NA|TRBV5-1
CASSLGGTGELFF
TGCGCCAGCAGCTTAGGGGGTACCGGGGAGCTGTTTTTT
>NA|TRBJ2-7|NA|TRBV3-1/TRBV3-2
CASSQDGTFLDEQYF
TGTGCCAGCAGCCAAGATGGGACATTCTTAGACGAGCAGTACTTC
>NA|TRBJ1-1|NA|TRBV27
CASSRQEMNTEAFF
TGTGCCAGCAGTCGACAGGAGATGAACACTGAAGCTTTCTTT